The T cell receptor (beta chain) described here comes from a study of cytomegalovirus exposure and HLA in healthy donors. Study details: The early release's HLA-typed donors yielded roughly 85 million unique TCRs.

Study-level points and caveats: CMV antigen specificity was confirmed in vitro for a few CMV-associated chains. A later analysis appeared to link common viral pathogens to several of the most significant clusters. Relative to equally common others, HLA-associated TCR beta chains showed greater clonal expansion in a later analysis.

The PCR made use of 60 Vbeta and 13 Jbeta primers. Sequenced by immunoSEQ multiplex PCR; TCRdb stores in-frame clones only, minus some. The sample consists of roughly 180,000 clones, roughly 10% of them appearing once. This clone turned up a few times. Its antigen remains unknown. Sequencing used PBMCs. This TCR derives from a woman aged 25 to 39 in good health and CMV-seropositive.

CDR3 DNA sequence: TGTGCCAGTAGTATGAGCGGGAGCGAGCAGTACTTC. Its translation: CASSMSGSEQYF. This sequence joins TRBV19 and TRBJ2-7; 8 nucleotides line up with TRBD2. Losses at the gene ends were 3 bases for V and 6 bases for J; bases not matched to a gene: 1. In germline, CDR1 is LNHDA, CDR2 SQIVND (reference sequence). The CDR3 runs 12 residues.